This entry concerns a single TCR beta chain. This clone was seen a few times. There is no known antigen for this receptor. No base quality information exists; no much larger clone differs at one position. The data stem from a study of CD8+ T cells in alopecia areata (dated by TCRdb to the late 2010s). Regarding the complete study: The treated patients, all with moderate-to-severe alopecia areata, were enrolled in an open-label pilot trial of oral tofacitinib given at 5 to 10 mg twice daily. Patients received tofacitinib for 6 to 18 months and were then followed off drug for 6 months to check for delayed response and recurrence. In both human patients and the C3H/HeJ mouse model, the study applied high-throughput TCRbeta sequencing to look at T cell clonal expansion in alopecia areata. On the human side, TCRbeta sequencing was run on scalp tissue and on sorted CD4+ and CD8+ peripheral blood T cells from healthy controls and from alopecia areata patients with either patchy or totalis/universalis disease. Patients on tofacitinib were biopsied at baseline and after 4 and 24 weeks of treatment, and several of the patients also had a later scalp biopsy. Scalp clonality was compared among normal scalp (n=4), patchy alopecia areata scalp (n=8), and alopecia totalis/universalis scalp (n=8). RNA was extracted with the PAXgene miRNA kit for fixed scalp, the miRNeasy kit for PBMCs, and the RNeasy kit for mouse skin. TCRbeta CDR3 regions were amplified by immunoSEQ multiplex PCR with 35 Vbeta forward and 13 Jbeta reverse primers.

In the paper's terms, the time point label means: baseline before oral tofacitinib. From alopecia areata patients, peripheral blood was collected along with lesional scalp punch biopsies. PBMCs were isolated by density centrifugation and stained for CD3, CD4 and CD8, and CD4+ and CD8+ T cells were sorted on a FACSAria. V is reduced by 4 bases and J by 2 bases, leaving a spacing of 14 bases between them. Inclusive of the bounding cysteine and phenylalanine, the CDR3 is 15 residues long. CDR3 DNA is the only sequence kept; it has 45 bases, read in frame from the first base. CDR1 and CDR2, per the germline V gene, are SGHDN and FVKESK. Broader findings and caveats from the paper: Lesional scalp, especially in alopecia totalis/universalis, showed higher clonality and more expanded CD8+ clones than normal scalp, suggesting antigenic drive. Resident alphabeta T cells in normal human skin are also sequenced, complicating scalp TCR repertoire analysis, unlike mouse skin dominated by gammadelta T cells. Compared with mice, TCR sequences shared between patients were less clear, possibly partly because of HLA diversity across the patient population.

Library prep was done by the immunoSEQ multiplex PCR assay. For TCR sequencing, RNA was extracted from every sample and reverse transcribed into cDNA to serve as template. SuperScript III was used for first-strand cDNA synthesis, primed with a 2:1 mix of oligo-dT and random hexamers. A synthetic immune receptor repertoire was used to gauge amplification bias, and whatever bias remained was removed computationally. In the original analysis: After raw reads were preprocessed to remove errors, the CDR3 was defined following IMGT conventions as running from the conserved cysteine to phenylalanine. Clonality was computed as 1 minus the Shannon entropy, with the entropy normalized by log2 of the number of productive unique TCRs. Whether each scalp clone was CD4 or CD8 was inferred by checking scalp TCRbeta sequences against the CD4 and CD8 repertoires from sorted blood. TCRdb's version of the immuneACCESS table is confined to in-frame rearrangements and falls short of the full clone set. An unresolved V gene accounts for under half of the shortfall where checked; the remainder is of unknown origin. The DNA was the basis for D and trimming; V, J and clone size are from that table. The sample table holds approximately 140,000 clones, of which 85% to 90% were seen once. Clones ranked in the top ten supply about 15% of the sample.

The sequencing here drew on CD8+ T cells sorted from blood, taken at week 0. The receptor comes from a human donor with alopecia areata. The rearrangement joined TRBV14 to TRBJ2-5, with the D gene uncertain. The DNA sequence is TGTGCCAGCAGCCCCCCGCCCGGTCTGCAAGAGACCCAGTACTTC. This yields the protein CASSPPPGLQETQYF.